One sample yielded the 2 T cell receptor beta chains listed below, sequenced in a study of CD8 T cells in Susac syndrome. Random hexamers served to reverse transcribe roughly 0.45 to 1 ug RNA. TCRdb re-called the immunoSEQ multiplex PCR reads through MiXCR, storing one row per CDR3 protein. The sample has some 150,000 distinct CDR3 sequences, around 95% seen once. The sequencing sample was made of CD8+ T cells from PBMCs. Receptors originate from a human donor with multiple sclerosis.

The chain has TRBV9 and TRBJ2-5, with D maybe TRBD1 (5 bases). The CDR3 sequence is 13 residues long. Trimming removed 3 bases at V and 4 bases at J, with 10 bases between. CDR1 and CDR2 from the germline V gene are SGDLS and YYNGEE. The CDR3 region has the DNA TGTGCCAGCAGCGAAGACAGACTAGAGACCCAGTACTTC. Translating gives CASSEDRLETQYF. The whole variable domain, filled in from reference TRBV9 and TRBJ2-5, reads DSGVTQTPKHLITATGQRVTLRCSPRSGDLSVYWYQQSLDQGLQFLIQYYNGEERAKGNILERFSAQQFPDLHSELNLSSLELGDSALYFCASSEDRLETQYFGPGTRLLVL.

This clonotype appeared a single time. V usage is TRBV20-1 and J usage is TRBJ2-3, with TRBD1 identical over 7 bases. The length of the CDR3 is 14 residues. V trimming: 6 bases; J trimming: 2 bases; junction bases outside the gene matches: 8. Germline assignment: CDR1 DFQATT and CDR2 SNEGSKA (reference sequence). The DNA for the CDR3 is TGCAGTGCCATCCACACAGGGGTCACAGATACGCAGTATTTT. Translated, it gives CSAIHTGVTDTQYF.